This TCR beta chain originates from a study of shared clonotypes between healthy human individuals. Study overall: Each donor's CD8 memory used one plate, CD8 naive two, each CD4 subset three. General study findings and limits: Clonotypes shared by all four sorted-subset donors had higher generation probabilities than non-shared clonotypes.

Terminally differentiated effector memory CD45RA+ cells were excluded by CCR7 positive selection of CD45RO-negative cells. This clone was counted once. Its antigen is not known. The CDR3 is 16 residues long. V dropped 4 bases and J dropped 4 bases, with 20 bases sitting between them. Germline assignment: CDR1 SGDLS and CDR2 YYNGEE. Clones were sequenced by immunoSEQ multiplex PCR, and TCRdb holds only the in-frame ones, with some missing. The sample yields about 550,000 clones, 95% to 96% seen once. This TCR derives from a woman in her 30s in good health. Sequencing was carried out using naive CD8+ T cells sorted from blood. The chain carries TRBV9 and TRBJ1-2; D is perhaps TRBD1 (5 bases). CDR3 bases: TGTGCCAGCAGCACCCTTTGGGGGAAACACGGCTATGGCTACACCTTC. It codes for CASSTLWGKHGYGYTF.